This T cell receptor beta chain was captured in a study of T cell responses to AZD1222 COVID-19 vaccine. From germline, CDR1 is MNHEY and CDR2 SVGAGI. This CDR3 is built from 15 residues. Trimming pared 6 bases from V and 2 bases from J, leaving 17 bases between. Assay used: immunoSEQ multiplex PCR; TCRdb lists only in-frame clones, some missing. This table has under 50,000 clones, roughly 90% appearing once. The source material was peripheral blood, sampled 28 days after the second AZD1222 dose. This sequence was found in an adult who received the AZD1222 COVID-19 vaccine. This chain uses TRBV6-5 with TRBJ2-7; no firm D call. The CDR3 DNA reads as TGTGCCAGCAGCCCCGGACCGCACCGGGCCTACGAGCAGTACTTC. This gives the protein CASSPGPHRAYEQYF.